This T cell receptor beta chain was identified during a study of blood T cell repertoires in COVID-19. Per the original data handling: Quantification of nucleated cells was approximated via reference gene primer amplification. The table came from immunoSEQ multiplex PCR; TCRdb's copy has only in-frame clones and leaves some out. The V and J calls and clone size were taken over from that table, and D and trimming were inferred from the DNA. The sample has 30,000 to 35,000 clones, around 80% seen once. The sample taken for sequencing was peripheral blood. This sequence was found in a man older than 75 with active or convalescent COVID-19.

The CDR3 DNA is TGTGCCAGCAGCCAAGAGTCGCGACTAGCGGGAAGGACAGATACGCAGTATTTT. Translated: CASSQESRLAGRTDTQYF. J is TRBJ2-3 and V is TRBV3-1 (or the pseudogene TRBV3-2), with 11 bases matching TRBD2. Germline assignment: CDR1 LGHDT and CDR2 YNNKEL (reference sequence). The CDR3 consists of 18 residues. V was pared by 0 bases and J by 3 bases, with 8 bases of the junction left unmatched.